This TCR beta chain stems from a study of CDR3 diversity in severe acne. One entry per CDR3 protein results from TCRdb running MiXCR on the PCR reads. The table shows more than 70,000 distinct CDR3 sequences, with 45% to 55% occurring only once. V was cut by 4 bases and J by 0 bases, with 12 bases left in between. Germline CDR1 LGHDT, CDR2 YNNKEL (reference sequence). The CDR3 covers 16 residues. There are many counts of this clonotype. The sequence came from a male donor in good health, serving as a control. The specimen sequenced was blood. The chain employs TRBV3-1 and TRBJ2-2, with D possibly matching TRBD1 (6 bases). This CDR3 is CASSLNRAPNTGELFF. The CDR3, as DNA: TGTGCCAGCAGCCTGAACAGGGCCCCGAACACCGGGGAGCTGTTTTTT.